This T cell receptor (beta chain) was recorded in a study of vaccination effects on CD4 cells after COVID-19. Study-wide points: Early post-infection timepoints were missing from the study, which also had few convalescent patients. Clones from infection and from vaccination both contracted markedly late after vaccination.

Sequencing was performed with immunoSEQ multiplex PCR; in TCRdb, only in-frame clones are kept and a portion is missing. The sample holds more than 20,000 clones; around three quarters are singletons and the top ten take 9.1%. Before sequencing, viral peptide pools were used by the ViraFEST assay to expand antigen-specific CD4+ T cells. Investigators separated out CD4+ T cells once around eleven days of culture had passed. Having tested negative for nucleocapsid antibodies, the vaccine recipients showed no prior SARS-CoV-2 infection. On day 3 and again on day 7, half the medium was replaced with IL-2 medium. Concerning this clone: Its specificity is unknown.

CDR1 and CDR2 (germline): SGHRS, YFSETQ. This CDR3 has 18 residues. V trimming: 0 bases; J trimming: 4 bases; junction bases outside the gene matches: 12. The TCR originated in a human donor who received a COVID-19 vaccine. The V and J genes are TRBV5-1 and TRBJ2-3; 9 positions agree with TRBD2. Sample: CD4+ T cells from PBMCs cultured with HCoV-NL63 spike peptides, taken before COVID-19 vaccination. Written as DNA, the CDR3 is TGCGCCAGCAGCTTGGGGTTTCGGGCGGGAGGGCAAGCAGATACGCAGTATTTT. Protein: CASSLGFRAGGQADTQYF.